This TCR beta chain was obtained from a study of shared clonotypes between healthy human individuals. Whole-study findings and limits: Incomplete sequencing of sorted subsets was indicated by rarefaction despite large depth.

The donors were adults (healthy and HIV-negative) with no recent acute infections or vaccinations. To note about this clone: What it binds is not known.

Replicate PCRs run on sorted subsets employed around 200 ng DNA, 25,000 to 35,000 T cell genomes. Some clones are missing from TCRdb's copy, which holds only in-frame ones; the method was immunoSEQ multiplex PCR. Among 1,400,000 or so clones listed, about 98.5% were seen once. Trimming took 5 bases from V and 2 from J; bases not matched to a gene: 4. CDR3 length equals 15 residues. The germline V gene encodes CDR1 LNHDA and CDR2 SQIVND (reference sequence). The specimen was naive CD4+ T cells sorted from blood. The subset denotes: CD45RA+ positively selected. The TCR comes from a man younger than 40 in good health. This chain joins TRBV19 and TRBJ2-1; 9 nucleotides agree with TRBD2. CDR3 sequence (DNA): TGTGCCAGTAGTGTCCGACTAGCGGCCTACAATGAGCAGTTCTTC. The encoded protein is CASSVRLAAYNEQFF.